These 30 T cell receptor beta chains came from one sample sequenced in a study of blood T cells in healthy people across ages. A second PCR of 7 to 11 cycles used a sample-barcoded 5' primer and a J-beta primer mix. TCRdb reprocessed the 5' RACE reads via MiXCR and lists one record per CDR3 protein. The sample shows 850,000 to 1,300,000 distinct CDR3 sequences, 40% to 50% of them seen only once. The sample was blood. Every receptor here comes from a woman aged 55-75 years in good health.

The J gene is TRBJ2-5, the V gene TRBV3-1; D is unresolved. This CDR3 spans 15 amino acids. Trimming removed 4 bases from V and 11 bases from J, with 23 bases in between. Per germline, CDR1 LGHDT and CDR2 YNNKEL (reference sequence). Here the CDR3 reads CASSPRRGPYNEQYF. The CDR3 DNA follows: TGTGCCAGCAGCCCGCGACGCGGCCCCTACAATGAGCAGTACTTC.

This chain's CDR3 is CASSPLGQGVGTDTQYF. For the CDR3, the DNA is TGTGCCAGCAGTCCCCTGGGACAGGGGGTTGGCACAGATACGCAGTATTTT. The chain joins TRBV28 to TRBJ2-3, with 11 bases lining up with TRBD1. V was clipped by 5 bases and J by 1 base; unmatched bases: 8. This CDR3 comprises 17 residues. Germline V gene sequence: CDR1 MDHEN, CDR2 SYDVKM.

This clonotype was seen only a few times. The chain employs TRBV12-3 or TRBV12-4 and TRBJ1-1; D is unresolved. V was cut by 2 bases and J by 1 base, with 8 bases left in between. The CDR3 is made up of 14 amino acids. The CDR3 nucleotides are TGTGCCAGCAGTTTACGGCTCCCGAACACTGAAGCTTTCTTT. This codes for CASSLRLPNTEAFF.

This clonotype was detected only a few times. The chain carries TRBV12-3 or TRBV12-4 and TRBJ2-7; a possible D gene is TRBD2 (6 bases). The CDR3 has 14 residues. Trimming shortened V by 6 bases and J by 6 bases, and 18 bases separated the two germline ends. The CDR3 protein is CASRGWRALSEQYF. The CDR3 DNA is TGTGCCAGCAGGGGGTGGAGGGCCCTCAGCGAGCAGTACTTC.

The chain uses TRBV2 and TRBJ2-5, with TRBD2 identical over 13 bases. Looked up from germline, CDR1 is SNHLY and CDR2 is FYNNEI. This CDR3 has 18 amino acids. J gave up 4 bases and V 6 bases, and 14 bases lay outside the gene matches. CDR3 in amino acids: CASRQGLAGEFTRETQYF. Here the CDR3 DNA reads TGTGCCAGCAGGCAAGGACTAGCGGGAGAATTTACGCGAGAGACCCAGTACTTC.

This clonotype was seen more than once but under ten times. The gene calls are TRBV20-1 and TRBJ2-3, with D possibly matching TRBD1 (6 bases). V gave up 1 base and J gave up 2 bases, with 16 bases separating them. CDR3 length: 16 residues. Germline CDR1 DFQATT, CDR2 SNEGSKA (reference sequence). CDR3 nucleotide sequence: TGCAGTGCTAGAGTTCAAGTCAGGGGCCACACAGATACGCAGTATTTT. Translating it yields CSARVQVRGHTDTQYF.

The chain couples TRBV27 to TRBJ2-1, with a possible D match to TRBD2 (5 bases). Germline CDR1 and CDR2: MNHEY and SMNVEV (reference sequence). V lost 5 bases to trimming and J lost 8 bases, with 13 bases between them. The length of the CDR3 is 13 residues. The CDR3 DNA reads as TGTGCCAGCAGTGGTTGGAGGAGCGATGAGCAGTTCTTC. Its translation is CASSGWRSDEQFF.

Only a few counts were recorded for this clonotype. One junction end does not reproduce the germline sequence, and a read error may be involved. V is TRBV20-1 and J is TRBJ1-2, with 8 bases matching TRBD1. The CDR3 is 15 amino acids. Germline loops: CDR1 DFQATT, CDR2 SNEGSKA (reference sequence). The CDR3 DNA follows: TGCAGCGCTAGTAGTAGCGGACAGGGAGACTATGGCTACACCTTC. Its translation is CSASSSGQGDYGYTF.

This rearrangement joins TRBV20-1 to TRBJ2-1; 8 positions agree with TRBD2. Unmatched junction bases numbered 7, after V lost 0 bases and J lost 6 bases. The germline CDR1 and CDR2 sequences are DFQATT and SNEGSKA (reference sequence). CDR3 length equals 15 residues. The CDR3 DNA follows: TGCAGTGCTAGAGATCTAGCGGGCGGCAGCAATGAGCAGTTCTTC. Encoded protein: CSARDLAGGSNEQFF.

A note on this clonotype: A junction end diverges from the germline sequence, so it may reflect a read error. The chain couples TRBV7-9 to TRBJ2-6; TRBD1 matches at 7 bases. Per the germline V gene, CDR1 is SEHNR and CDR2 is FQNEAQ (reference sequence). The CDR3 extends over 17 amino acids. CDR3: CASSPRQGKAGASVLTF. CDR3 nucleotide sequence: TGTGCCAGCAGCCCCCGACAGGGAAAGGCAGGGGCCAGCGTCCTGACTTTC.

This clonotype has more than one count but fewer than ten. The chain uses TRBV6-1 and TRBJ2-7; 8 bases fit TRBD2. The J call may be wrong; the DNA end is better matched by TRBJ2-5. The length of the CDR3 is 14 residues. Germline CDR1 is MNHNS and CDR2 is SASEGT. The CDR3 coding sequence is TGTGCCAGTCGGGGGGGAGCGGGAGTAGAGACCCAGTACTTC. Translating gives CASRGGAGVETQYF.

The chain combines TRBV28 with TRBJ2-3; TRBD1 agrees at 8 bases. This CDR3 region has 15 residues. The J segment lost 2 bases and the V segment lost 6 bases, leaving 7 bases of the junction unmatched. Germline V gene lookup returns CDR1 MDHEN and CDR2 SYDVKM. The chain's CDR3 is CASSPGGDPTDTQYF. The CDR3 DNA is TGTGCCAGCAGCCCAGGGGGCGACCCCACAGATACGCAGTATTTT.

The J gene is TRBJ2-7, the V gene TRBV28; TRBD1 aligns across 11 bases. Losses at the gene ends were 3 bases for V and 6 bases for J; bases not matched to a gene: 4. CDR1 is MDHEN and CDR2 is SYDVKM in the germline V gene. The CDR3 loop spans 14 amino acids. CDR3 sequence reads: CASSFWTGGSEQYF. The CDR3 nucleotides are TGTGCCAGCAGTTTTTGGACAGGGGGCTCCGAGCAGTACTTC.

In the case of this clonotype: A much bigger clone sits one base away, suggesting this may be a read error. This chain uses TRBV12-3 or TRBV12-4 with TRBJ2-4, with 7 bases that match TRBD1. The J call is in doubt because the DNA end fits TRBJ2-7 better. The CDR3 runs 14 residues. CDR3 amino acids: CASRPSRQGDEQYF. For the CDR3, the DNA is TGTGCCAGCAGGCCCTCGAGGCAGGGGGACGAGCAGTACTTC.

This clonotype was seen a handful of times. The chain couples TRBV5-1 to TRBJ2-7, with D unresolved. V was trimmed by 0 bases and J by 3 bases, leaving 13 bases between them. The CDR3 runs 15 residues. Germline V gene lookup returns CDR1 SGHRS and CDR2 YFSETQ. The CDR3 reads CASSLELLPHYEQYF. CDR3 nucleotides: TGCGCCAGCAGCTTGGAGTTGCTTCCTCACTACGAGCAGTACTTC. The full variable domain, with the rest looked up from reference TRBV5-1 and TRBJ2-7, is KAGVTQTPRYLIKTRGQQVTLSCSPISGHRSVSWYQQTPGQGLQFLFEYFSETQRNKGNFPGRFSGRQFSNSRSEMNVSTLELGDSALYLCASSLELLPHYEQYFGPGTRLTVT.

In this sample, this clonotype turned up a few times. V gene TRBV18 combines with J gene TRBJ2-1, with a weak D call TRBD2 (5 bases). Germline V gene sequence: CDR1 KGHSH, CDR2 LQKENI. The germline V and J ends were trimmed by 2 bases and 0 bases, with 11 bases remaining between them. This CDR3 is built from 16 residues. CDR3 residues: CASSPLVGSSYNEQFF. The CDR3 region has the DNA TGTGCCAGCTCACCATTGGTGGGGAGCTCCTACAATGAGCAGTTCTTC. The full variable domain, completed using reference TRBV18 and TRBJ2-1, is NAGVMQNPRHLVRRRGQEARLRCSPMKGHSHVYWYRQLPEEGLKFMVYLQKENIIDESGMPKERFSAEFPKEGPSILRIQQVVRGDSAAYFCASSPLVGSSYNEQFFGPGTRLTVL.

This clonotype was seen only a few times. The chain couples TRBV20-1 to TRBJ1-1; weak D call: TRBD1 (6 bases). Trimming took off 4 bases at V and 5 bases at J, with 14 bases between the two ends. The CDR3 spans 13 residues. Germline assignment: CDR1 DFQATT and CDR2 SNEGSKA (reference sequence). The CDR3 DNA reads as TGCAGTGCTATCCAGGGGCGAGGGACTGAAGCTTTCTTT. The encoded protein is CSAIQGRGTEAFF.

This clonotype was detected a few times. The chain links TRBV20-1 to TRBJ2-1, with TRBD2 matching 7 bases. This CDR3 spans 15 amino acids. Trimming cost V 0 bases and J 10 bases; bases outside gene matches: 12. Germline assignment: CDR1 DFQATT and CDR2 SNEGSKA (reference sequence). CDR3 residues: CSARDSDGRNWEQFF. CDR3 in DNA: TGCAGTGCTAGAGATAGTGACGGGAGGAATTGGGAGCAGTTCTTC.

The chain uses TRBV6-5 and TRBJ2-3; either TRBD1 or TRBD2 may fit D (7 bases each). The germline V and J ends were trimmed by 6 bases and 0 bases, with 13 bases remaining between them. The CDR3 has 15 residues. CDR1 is MNHEY and CDR2 is SVGAGI in the germline V gene. CDR3 in DNA: TGTGCCAGCAGGCAGGGGGGGTCTAGCACAGATACGCAGTATTTT. Its translation: CASRQGGSSTDTQYF.

CDR3 nucleotides: TGTGCCAGCAGGGATCAGGGCGTTAGCAATCAGCCCCAGCATTTT. Translating gives CASRDQGVSNQPQHF. V usage is TRBV7-2 and J usage is TRBJ1-5, with D perhaps matching TRBD1 (5 bases). Germline loops: CDR1 SGHTA, CDR2 FQGNSA. The CDR3 totals 15 residues. Between the trimmed V and J ends, which lost 6 bases and 0 bases, there was a span of 12 bases.

The genes are TRBV20-1 and TRBJ2-3; 9 bases are shared with TRBD2. The V and J ends lost 5 bases and 11 bases, in that order; junction bases with no gene match: 11. The CDR3 has 13 residues. Germline V gene lookup returns CDR1 DFQATT and CDR2 SNEGSKA (reference sequence). This CDR3 is CSASPLVAGEQYF. CDR3 in DNA: TGCAGTGCTTCACCCTTAGTAGCGGGAGAGCAGTATTTT.

A few counts support this clonotype. The chain joins TRBV28 to TRBJ2-5; D is possibly TRBD1 (6 bases). CDR3 length equals 14 residues. Trimming stripped 6 bases from V and 1 base from J, with 12 bases between. Germline CDR1 and CDR2: MDHEN and SYDVKM. The CDR3 nucleotides read TGTGCCAGCAGGCTGATGACAGGCCAAGAGACCCAGTACTTC. As protein: CASRLMTGQETQYF. Filled out from reference TRBV28 and TRBJ2-5, the complete variable domain reads DVKVTQSSRYLVKRTGEKVFLECVQDMDHENMFWYRQDPGLGLRLIYFSYDVKMKEKGDIPEGYSVSREKKERFSLILESASTNQTSMYLCASRLMTGQETQYFGPGTRLLVL.

The chain uses TRBV2 and TRBJ2-1; 14 bases are shared with TRBD2. Germline trimming cut 6 bases from V and 10 bases from J; bases unmatched to any gene: 8. CDR1 and CDR2 from the germline V gene are SNHLY and FYNNEI. The CDR3 runs 15 residues. CDR3 sequence (DNA): TGTGCCAGCAGCGCCGGGACTAGCGGGAGAAGCGAGCAGTTCTTC. Amino acids: CASSAGTSGRSEQFF.

This clonotype appeared a few times. The chain joins TRBV4-2 to TRBJ1-4; maybe TRBD1 (5 bases). V was pared by 5 bases and J by 7 bases, with 11 bases between. The CDR3 is made up of 13 amino acids. Germline V gene data show CDR1 as LGHNA and CDR2 as YNFKEQ. Here the CDR3 reads CASSGRDGEKLFF. DNA for the CDR3: TGTGCCAGCAGCGGTAGGGACGGTGAAAAACTGTTTTTT.

The chain has TRBV2 and TRBJ1-5, with D possibly being TRBD1 (5 bases). The CDR3 has 16 amino acids. Germline V CDR1 and CDR2: SNHLY, FYNNEI. V was shortened by 7 bases and J by 0 bases, with 16 bases between the two germline ends. Written as DNA, the CDR3 is TGTGCCAGCACTTCATCCATGGGGGTTAGCAATCAGCCCCAGCATTTT. The encoded protein is CASTSSMGVSNQPQHF.

This chain uses TRBV11-1 with TRBJ1-6; D is unclear. V was trimmed by 2 bases and J by 1 base, leaving 6 bases between them. There are 15 residues in the CDR3. Germline loops: CDR1 SGHAT, CDR2 FQDESV (reference sequence). The CDR3 protein is CASSLIGSYNSPLHF. The CDR3 nucleotides are TGTGCCAGCAGCTTAATCGGGTCCTATAATTCACCCCTCCACTTT.

The chain employs TRBV7-9 and TRBJ2-7; the D call may be TRBD1 or TRBD2 (5 bases each). The V gene's germline CDR1 is SEHNR and CDR2 FQNEAQ (reference sequence). Between the trimmed V and J ends, which lost 6 bases and 7 bases, there was a span of 16 bases. This CDR3 region has 13 residues. This CDR3 reads CASRKRDQREQYF. The CDR3 DNA is TGTGCCAGCAGAAAACGGGACCAACGGGAGCAGTACTTC.

This clonotype has a handful of counts. The chain has TRBV29-1 and TRBJ2-7, with 9 bases aligning to TRBD1. The CDR3 runs 16 residues. CDR1 is SQVTM, CDR2 ANQGSEA, per germline. Losses at the gene ends were 0 bases for V and 7 bases for J; bases not matched to a gene: 13. CDR3 bases: TGCAGCGTTGAAGAAGTGCGGACAGGGGCCCCGGGTGAGCAGTACTTC. Protein product: CSVEEVRTGAPGEQYF.

This clonotype was observed once. The rearrangement joins TRBV9 to TRBJ2-5; D may be TRBD1 (5 bases). The J call may be mistaken, given a closer DNA end match to TRBJ2-1. CDR3 length equals 12 residues. Germline values: CDR1 SGDLS, CDR2 YYNGEE. The CDR3 sequence is CASRGEQETQFF. The CDR3 DNA reads as TGTGCCAGCAGAGGGGAACAAGAGACCCAGTTCTTC.

The rearrangement joins TRBV9 to TRBJ2-5; D gene unclear. Germline loops: CDR1 SGDLS, CDR2 YYNGEE. V was pared by 3 bases and J by 11 bases, with 17 bases between. The CDR3 runs to 13 residues. The CDR3 sequence: CASSENPTTVQYF. The CDR3 nucleotides read TGTGCCAGCAGCGAGAATCCTACGACGGTGCAGTACTTC.